Below, 24 T cell receptor beta chains from the same sample are listed, as sequenced in a study of blood T cell repertoires in COVID-19. The method was immunoSEQ multiplex PCR; TCRdb's version includes in-frame clones alone and lacks a portion of them. Of 200,000 to 250,000 clones in the sample, nearly 90% were seen once. What was sequenced was PBMCs or T cells enriched from blood (not recorded which). These receptors were collected from a man aged 30-40 years who had recovered from COVID-19.

The V gene is TRBV27, the J gene TRBJ2-3; D may be TRBD2 (5 bases). V lost 0 bases to trimming and J lost 6 bases, with 16 bases between them. CDR3 length equals 16 residues. Germline V CDR1 and CDR2: MNHEY, SMNVEV (reference sequence). The CDR3 DNA reads TGTGCCAGCAGTTTATCGGCTACCGTTAGCGTCGATACGCAGTATTTT. It yields the protein CASSLSATVSVDTQYF.

V usage is TRBV4-1 and J usage is TRBJ2-1; 10 nucleotides align to TRBD2. CDR3 length equals 18 residues. CDR1 and CDR2 from the germline V gene are MGHRA and YSYEKL. Losses at the gene ends were 1 base for V and 7 bases for J; bases not matched to a gene: 13. The CDR3 region has the DNA TGCGCCAGCAGCCAAGCCGGGCGGCTAGCGGGAGTGGGTAATGAGCAGTTCTTC. Translating gives CASSQAGRLAGVGNEQFF.

For the CDR3, the DNA is TGTGCCAGCTCACTTCTGACAAGCTCTGGAAACACCATATATTTT. As protein: CASSLLTSSGNTIYF. This sequence joins TRBV18 and TRBJ1-3; D not resolved. Between the trimmed V and J ends, which lost 4 bases and 0 bases, there was a span of 10 bases. The germline V gene has CDR1 KGHSH and CDR2 LQKENI. This CDR3 region has 15 residues.

The CDR3 DNA is TGTGCCAGCAGCTTCGCGGACTCCTACAATGAGCAGTTCTTC. This gives the protein CASSFADSYNEQFF. The chain joins TRBV5-5 to TRBJ2-1; D gene unclear. CDR3 length: 14 residues. V was cut by 2 bases and J by 0 bases, with 6 bases left in between. CDR1 is SGHKS, CDR2 YYEKEE, per germline (reference sequence).

This chain uses TRBV4-3 with TRBJ1-2; weak D call: TRBD1 (5 bases). The CDR3 spans 15 residues. Looked up from germline, CDR1 is LGHNA and CDR2 is YSLEER. The V end lost 1 base, the J end lost 8 bases, and 17 bases lay between the germline ends. The CDR3 reads CASSQVRAYTWGYTF. The CDR3 bases are TGCGCCAGCAGCCAAGTCAGGGCATATACCTGGGGCTACACCTTC.

V gene TRBV5-6 combines with J gene TRBJ1-1; D is unclear. Between the trimmed V and J ends, which lost 1 base and 8 bases, there was a span of 9 bases. The CDR3 has 12 residues. CDR1 and CDR2 (germline): SGHDT, YYEEEE. The CDR3 reads CASSLLVGEAFF. The CDR3 DNA is TGTGCCAGCAGCTTGCTCGTCGGGGAAGCTTTCTTT.

This sequence joins TRBV4-2 and TRBJ2-1, with TRBD1 as a possible D gene (5 bases). Germline V lookup: CDR1 LGHNA, CDR2 YNFKEQ. This CDR3 spans 19 amino acids. V was trimmed by 3 bases and J by 3 bases, leaving 24 bases between them. The CDR3 sequence is CASSQVAGLTAGRYNEQFF. The CDR3 nucleotides read TGTGCCAGCAGCCAGGTTGCAGGGTTAACTGCTGGCCGCTACAATGAGCAGTTCTTC.

Concerning this clone itself: At the DNA level, this CDR3 is encoded by other sequences in the same sample as well. The CDR3 sequence: CASSLGQGGQPQHF. The CDR3 region has the DNA TGTGCCAGCAGCTTAGGACAAGGAGGTCAGCCCCAGCATTTT. The chain couples TRBV7-9 to TRBJ1-5; D not certain. The germline CDR1 and CDR2 sequences are SEHNR and FQNEAQ (reference sequence). Trimming cost V 1 base and J 6 bases, with 10 bases left between them. The CDR3 runs to 14 residues.

This chain links TRBV28 with TRBJ1-1; possibly TRBD1 for D (5 bases). The CDR3 is 14 residues long. V was clipped by 6 bases and J by 3 bases, with 14 bases between them. Germline CDR1 reads MDHEN; CDR2 reads SYDVKM. CDR3 DNA sequence: TGTGCCAGCAGGGCCGGGGGGGTCTACACTGAAGCTTTCTTT. Translated: CASRAGGVYTEAFF.

The J gene is TRBJ1-2, the V gene TRBV4-3; tentatively, D is TRBD1 (6 bases). Trimming removed 5 bases from V and 10 bases from J, with 17 bases in between. Germline V gene sequence: CDR1 LGHNA, CDR2 YSLEER. This CDR3 contains 13 residues. The CDR3 nucleotides are TGCGCCAGCAGCTCGTGGGGACAACGTGTCTACACCTTC. Amino acids: CASSSWGQRVYTF.

The chain has TRBV29-1 and TRBJ1-5, with D unresolved. The CDR3 has 12 amino acids. V shed 8 bases and J shed 6 bases, with 14 bases lying between them. Germline V gives CDR1 SQVTM, CDR2 ANQGSEA. CDR3 loop: CSFPGSTQPQHF. DNA of the CDR3: TGCAGCTTTCCGGGATCCACTCAGCCCCAGCATTTT.

The genes are TRBV4-1 and TRBJ2-7; 9 bases align to TRBD1. This CDR3 comprises 16 residues. The germline V gene has CDR1 MGHRA and CDR2 YSYEKL. J gave up 0 bases and V 0 bases, and 3 bases lay outside the gene matches. CDR3 nucleotide sequence: TGCGCCAGCAGCCAAGATCTGACAGGGGGCTCCTACGAGCAGTACTTC. Its protein is CASSQDLTGGSYEQYF.

In this sample, this clone turned up once. The rearrangement links TRBV5-6 to TRBJ1-5, with unresolved D. This CDR3 is 13 amino acids long. CDR1 and CDR2 (germline): SGHDT, YYEEEE. V lost 6 bases and J lost 0, with 7 bases in between. CDR3 sequence reads: CASNLHSNQPQHF. DNA of the CDR3: TGTGCCAGCAATTTACATAGCAATCAGCCCCAGCATTTT.

V gene TRBV11-2 combines with J gene TRBJ2-7, with D perhaps matching TRBD1 (5 bases). CDR3 size: 13 residues. Between the trimmed V and J ends, which lost 2 bases and 4 bases, there was a span of 9 bases. Per the germline V gene, CDR1 is SGHAT and CDR2 is FQNNGV. CDR3 region: CASSLSSGYEQYF. The CDR3 DNA reads TGTGCCAGCAGCTTAAGTTCAGGGTACGAGCAGTACTTC.

This clone turned up a few times. This chain connects TRBV12-3 or TRBV12-4 to TRBJ1-2, with D uncertain. V was trimmed by 3 bases and J by 5 bases, leaving 7 bases between them. The CDR3 totals 12 residues. For the CDR3, the DNA is TGTGCCAGCAGTTTCACGGTTTATGGCTACACCTTC. It specifies CASSFTVYGYTF.

The chain combines TRBV15 with TRBJ2-5; D is possibly TRBD1 (5 bases). Germline values: CDR1 LNHNV, CDR2 YYDKDF (reference sequence). CDR3 length equals 14 residues. Trimming stripped 0 bases from V and 7 bases from J, with 12 bases between. In DNA form, the CDR3 reads TGTGCCACCAGCAGAGAAGTAGGGGTGGGGACCCAGTACTTC. Its protein is CATSREVGVGTQYF.

The chain carries TRBV19 and TRBJ1-2; the D gene is possibly TRBD1 (6 bases). The CDR3 loop spans 14 amino acids. V gave up 6 bases and J gave up 8 bases, with 19 bases separating them. Germline-derived CDR1 and CDR2 are LNHDA and SQIVND (reference sequence). The CDR3 protein is CASRQEGGSRGYTF. The DNA of the CDR3 is TGTGCCAGTAGGCAAGAGGGGGGGTCTCGAGGCTACACCTTC.

This chain joins TRBV7-2 and TRBJ2-1; 11 bases align to TRBD2. Germline assignment: CDR1 SGHTA and CDR2 FQGNSA. Unmatched junction bases numbered 9, after V lost 4 bases and J lost 7 bases. CDR3 length: 16 residues. CDR3 DNA: TGTGCCAGCAGCTCCCAGACTAGCGGGATATTTAATGAGCAGTTCTTC. Translation: CASSSQTSGIFNEQFF. Combining the CDR3 with reference TRBV7-2 and TRBJ2-1 gives the whole variable domain GAGVSQSPSNKVTEKGKDVELRCDPISGHTALYWYRQSLGQGLEFLIYFQGNSAPDKSGLPSDRFSAERTGGSVSTLTIQRTQQEDSAVYLCASSSQTSGIFNEQFFGPGTRLTVL.

V is TRBV30 and J is TRBJ2-1, with 9 bases lining up with TRBD2. The J segment lost 6 bases and the V segment lost 0 bases, leaving 15 bases of the junction unmatched. Germline V gene sequence: CDR1 GTSNPN, CDR2 SVGIG (reference sequence). This CDR3 is built from 18 residues. CDR3 bases: TGTGCCTGGAGTGTTACTAGACCGGGACTAGCCGCCCCCAATGAGCAGTTCTTC. Protein sequence: CAWSVTRPGLAAPNEQFF.

The chain has TRBV28 and TRBJ2-7, with 8 bases lining up with TRBD2. Trimming took 3 bases from V and 7 from J; bases not matched to a gene: 5. The CDR3 consists of 13 residues. Looked up from germline, CDR1 is MDHEN and CDR2 is SYDVKM. CDR3 coding DNA: TGTGCCAGCAGTTTGGGTAGCGGGATTGAGCAGTACTTC. Residues: CASSLGSGIEQYF.

The V call is TRBV3-1 (or the pseudogene TRBV3-2), the J call TRBJ2-3, with 10 nucleotides matching TRBD1. Germline values: CDR1 LGHDT, CDR2 YNNKEL (reference sequence). The length of the CDR3 is 17 residues. V was clipped by 2 bases and J by 6 bases; unmatched bases: 11. For the CDR3, the DNA is TGTGCCAGCAGCCAACGACTCGGACAGGGGGTGATCGATACGCAGTATTTT. This encodes CASSQRLGQGVIDTQYF.

The sample holds one count of this clone. The rearrangement links TRBV11-2 to TRBJ1-6; D remains unclear. V shed 2 bases and J shed 5 bases, with 13 bases lying between them. Germline CDR1 and CDR2: SGHAT and FQNNGV. The CDR3 sequence is 16 residues long. The chain's CDR3 is CASSLRAAADNSPLHF. In nucleotides, the CDR3 is TGTGCCAGCAGCTTAAGAGCGGCAGCCGATAATTCACCCCTCCACTTT.

The genes are TRBV7-2 and TRBJ1-2, with D possibly TRBD1 on 5 matching bases. Germline V gene data show CDR1 as SGHTA and CDR2 as FQGNSA. The CDR3 contains 17 residues. The ends were cut back, 5 bases at V and 8 bases at J, with 27 bases in the middle. For the CDR3, the DNA is TGTGCCAGCAGCCCCATTTGGGTCCGAACAGGAATGGAGGGCTACACCTTC. Translating it yields CASSPIWVRTGMEGYTF.

The chain recombines TRBV5-1 with TRBJ2-3, with 9 bases aligning to TRBD1. The length of the CDR3 is 17 residues. Trimming removed 4 bases from V and 3 bases from J; junction bases left unmatched: 12. From germline, CDR1 is SGHRS and CDR2 YFSETQ. CDR3 bases: TGCGCCAGCAGCCTAACTAACACAGGGGGCATGACAGATACGCAGTATTTT. Protein product: CASSLTNTGGMTDTQYF. Based on the CDR3 plus reference TRBV5-1 and TRBJ2-3, the full variable domain is KAGVTQTPRYLIKTRGQQVTLSCSPISGHRSVSWYQQTPGQGLQFLFEYFSETQRNKGNFPGRFSGRQFSNSRSEMNVSTLELGDSALYLCASSLTNTGGMTDTQYFGPGTRLTVL.